These T cell receptor beta chains were read from a single sample in a study of OX40 agonist ivuxolimab in advanced cancers. Sequencing used immunoSEQ multiplex PCR; TCRdb keeps in-frame clones, though not all of them. Here the sample spans 80,000 to 100,000 clones, 80% to 95% being singletons. The input for sequencing was CD4+ or CD8+ T cells sorted from blood, taken in a trial of the OX40 agonist ivuxolimab. These receptors all come from an adult with an advanced solid tumor such as melanoma, head and neck, liver or kidney cancer. CDR3s include the opening cysteine and the closing phenylalanine or tryptophan. A D gene is named only where the DNA matches it firmly.

V	D	CDR3
TRBV2	.	CASSGQRNTEAFF
TRBV7-7	TRBD1	CATGVLSYEQYF
TRBV11-2	.	CASSPLTSTGELFF
TRBV6-5	.	CASSRGGHNEQFF
TRBV9	.	CASSVGLAAPGQETQYF
TRBV27	TRBD1	CASIRGGQGYAGELFF
TRBV14	TRBD2	CASSRPTSGRSYNEQFF
TRBV4-3	.	CASSQGYSGNTIYF
TRBV6-6	.	CASSYSGNTIYF
TRBV5-1	.	CASSLGTTVSTGELFF
TRBV11-2	.	CASSLGWVSYEQYF
TRBV9	.	CASSPAGRVFEQYF
TRBV19	TRBD1	CASRDRGNSATNEKLFF
TRBV7-2	.	CASSLAGSHEAFF
TRBV6-1	TRBD1	CACQVGTGDVYEQYF
TRBV12-2	.	CASRLVGPAPWEQYF
TRBV7-2	.	CASSLKVGSYEQYF